This is a list of T cell receptor beta chains from one sample in a study of type 1 and type 2 diabetes patients. TCRdb fed the multiplex PCR reads into MiXCR, producing one record per CDR3 protein. Of 250,000 to 300,000 distinct CDR3 sequences detected, roughly 44% appear once; the ten largest clones hold roughly 13%. Sequencing used peripheral blood mononuclear cells (PBMCs). The receptors here all came from a man aged 18 to 29 with type 2 diabetes. CDR3s include the opening cysteine and the closing phenylalanine or tryptophan. The D gene is left open where the match is weak. Expanded clones are given a class, and other clones once, few, many or no size at all.

cdr3_aa: CASNSGADTQYF; cdr3_nt: TGTGCCAGCAATAGTGGTGCAGATACGCAGTATTTT; d_call: .; j_call: TRBJ2-3; clone_size: .; v_call: TRBV3-1
cdr3_aa: CASSSTGVWETQYF; cdr3_nt: TGTGCCAGCAGTTCCACAGGGGTATGGGAGACCCAGTACTTC; d_call: TRBD1; j_call: TRBJ2-5; clone_size: .; v_call: TRBV2
cdr3_aa: CASSDPGTGHNEQFF; cdr3_nt: TGTGCTAGCAGCGACCCCGGGACAGGGCACAATGAGCAGTTCTTC; d_call: TRBD1; j_call: TRBJ2-1; clone_size: .; v_call: TRBV7-7
cdr3_aa: CASSLSGGSTAYEQYF; cdr3_nt: TGTGCCAGCAGCTTATCCGGAGGGTCTACGGCCTACGAGCAGTACTTC; d_call: .; j_call: TRBJ2-7; clone_size: few; v_call: TRBV7-8
cdr3_aa: CASSEEAGPLYNSPLHF; cdr3_nt: TGTGCCAGCAGTGAAGAGGCAGGCCCTCTCTATAATTCACCCCTCCACTTT; d_call: .; j_call: TRBJ1-6; clone_size: few; v_call: TRBV2
cdr3_aa: CASSGQGVRDTEAFF; cdr3_nt: TGTGCCAGCAGTGGACAGGGGGTAAGGGACACTGAAGCTTTCTTT; d_call: TRBD1; j_call: TRBJ1-1; clone_size: few; v_call: TRBV2
cdr3_aa: CASSDMYWTNSANYGYTF; cdr3_nt: TGTGCCAGCAGTGATATGTATTGGACCAACTCCGCTAACTATGGCTACACCTTC; d_call: .; j_call: TRBJ1-2; clone_size: .; v_call: TRBV6-1
cdr3_aa: CSVKLRGRGDEKLFF; cdr3_nt: TGCAGCGTCAAACTCAGGGGGCGAGGGGATGAAAAACTGTTTTTT; d_call: TRBD1; j_call: TRBJ1-4; clone_size: .; v_call: TRBV29-1
cdr3_aa: CASSLSSGGNEQFF; cdr3_nt: TGTGCCAGCAGCTTGAGTAGTGGAGGTAATGAGCAGTTCTTC; d_call: .; j_call: TRBJ2-1; clone_size: .; v_call: TRBV7-2
cdr3_aa: CASSLQEDTEAFF; cdr3_nt: TGTGCCAGCAGCTTACAGGAGGACACTGAAGCTTTCTTT; d_call: .; j_call: TRBJ1-1; clone_size: .; v_call: TRBV7-9
cdr3_aa: CASSESAETATDTQYF; cdr3_nt: TGCGCCAGCAGTGAGTCGGCGGAGACCGCCACAGATACGCAGTATTTT; d_call: .; j_call: TRBJ2-3; clone_size: .; v_call: TRBV10-2
cdr3_aa: CASSVGGLHGYTF; cdr3_nt: TGTGCCAGCAGCGTTGGGGGGCTCCATGGCTACACCTTC; d_call: .; j_call: TRBJ1-2; clone_size: .; v_call: TRBV9
cdr3_aa: CASSLRTSGMVSTDTQYF; cdr3_nt: TGTGCCAGTAGTCTCCGGACTAGCGGGATGGTGAGCACAGATACGCAGTATTTT; d_call: TRBD2; j_call: TRBJ2-3; clone_size: .; v_call: TRBV19
cdr3_aa: CASSYRDRRIEKLFF; cdr3_nt: TGTGCCAGCAGTTACCGGGACAGGAGGATTGAAAAACTGTTTTTT; d_call: TRBD1; j_call: TRBJ1-4; clone_size: few; v_call: TRBV6-6
cdr3_aa: CASSSSNSEQYF; cdr3_nt: TGTGCCAGCAGCTCATCAAACAGCGAGCAGTACTTC; d_call: .; j_call: TRBJ2-7; clone_size: .; v_call: TRBV7-9
cdr3_aa: CASTAGTSTDTQYF; cdr3_nt: TGTGCCAGTACCGCGGGGACATCCACAGATACGCAGTATTTT; d_call: .; j_call: TRBJ2-3; clone_size: few; v_call: TRBV19
cdr3_aa: CASRSGTGGAGEQYF; cdr3_nt: TGTGCCAGCAGGAGTGGTACGGGGGGGGCAGGAGAGCAGTACTTC; d_call: TRBD2; j_call: TRBJ2-7; clone_size: .; v_call: TRBV13